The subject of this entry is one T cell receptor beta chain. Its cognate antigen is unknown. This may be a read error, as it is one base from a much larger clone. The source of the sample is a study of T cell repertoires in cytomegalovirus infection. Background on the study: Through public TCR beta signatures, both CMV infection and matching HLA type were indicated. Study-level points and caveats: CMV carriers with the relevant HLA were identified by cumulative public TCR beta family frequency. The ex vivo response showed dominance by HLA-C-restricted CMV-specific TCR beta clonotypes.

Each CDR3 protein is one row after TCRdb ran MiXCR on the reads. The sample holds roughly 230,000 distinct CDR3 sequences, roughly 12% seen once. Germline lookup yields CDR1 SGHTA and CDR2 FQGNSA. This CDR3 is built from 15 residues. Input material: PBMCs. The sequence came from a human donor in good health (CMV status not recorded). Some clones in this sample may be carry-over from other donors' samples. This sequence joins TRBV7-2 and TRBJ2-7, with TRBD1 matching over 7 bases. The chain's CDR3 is CASSLGTGAHYGQYF. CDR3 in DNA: TGTGCCAGCAGCTTAGGAACAGGGGCTCACTACGGGCAGTACTTC.